Each of the 10 T cell receptor beta chains below was sequenced from the same sample in a study of CD8+CD57+ T cells in acquired aplastic anemia. CDR3 and TCR beta VDJ profiling relied on genomic DNA as the template. TCRdb processed the reads anew with MiXCR; each CDR3 protein has one entry. The table has about 240,000 distinct CDR3 sequences, about 44% seen once. Patients sequenced had flow cytometry evidence of CD8+CD57+ cell expansion. The material sequenced was sorted CD4+, CD8+, or CD8+CD57+ T cells (not recorded which) from PBMCs. The receptors here all came from a human donor with aplastic anemia.

For this clonotype: The CDR3 carries no conserved terminal phenylalanine or tryptophan, so it likely arises from a read error. The chain recombines TRBV20-1 with TRBJ1-6; unclear D gene. The CDR3 length is 15 residues. Germline CDR1 reads DFQATT; CDR2 reads SNEGSKA (reference sequence). V was clipped by 3 bases and J by 6 bases, with 15 bases between them. CDR3 residues: CSASQKGMSNSPLHL. The CDR3 nucleotides are TGCAGTGCTAGTCAGAAAGGGATGAGTAATTCACCCCTCCACCTT.

This chain links TRBV5-1 with TRBJ1-1, with D possibly TRBD1 on 5 matching bases. Germline CDR1 reads SGHRS; CDR2 reads YFSETQ. V shed 2 bases and J shed 0 bases, with 11 bases lying between them. This CDR3 contains 15 residues. CDR3 region: CASSFWTLMNTEAFF. The CDR3 DNA reads as TGCGCCAGCAGCTTTTGGACACTCATGAACACTGAAGCTTTCTTT. The full variable domain, rest sourced from reference TRBV5-1 and TRBJ1-1, is KAGVTQTPRYLIKTRGQQVTLSCSPISGHRSVSWYQQTPGQGLQFLFEYFSETQRNKGNFPGRFSGRQFSNSRSEMNVSTLELGDSALYLCASSFWTLMNTEAFFGQGTRLTVV.

Remarks on this clonotype: An end of the junction does not agree with germline; a read error may underlie this. The chain links TRBV7-9 to TRBJ1-1; D ambiguous. Germline CDR1 SEHNR, CDR2 FQNEAQ (reference sequence). This CDR3 is built from 14 residues. CDR3 residues: CASSLIVPNTEALF. The CDR3 coding sequence is TGTGCCAGCAGCTTAATAGTCCCAAACACTGAAGCTCTCTTT. Variable domain in full (rest from reference TRBV7-9 and TRBJ1-1): DTGVSQNPRHKITKRGQNVTFRCDPISEHNRLYWYRQTLGQGPEFLTYFQNEAQLEKSRLLSDRFSAERPKGSFSTLEIQRTEQGDSAMYLCASSLIVPNTEALFGQGTRLTVV.

V gene TRBV20-1 combines with J gene TRBJ1-2; TRBD1 is a possible D gene (6 bases). The CDR3 spans 11 residues. The V and J ends lost 7 bases and 8 bases respectively, with 14 bases between them. Germline V CDR1 and CDR2: DFQATT, SNEGSKA (reference sequence). CDR3 sequence reads: CSGLLGGGYTF. CDR3 nucleotide sequence: TGCAGTGGCCTCTTGGGGGGCGGCTACACCTTC.

As DNA, the CDR3 is TGCAGTGCTAGAGACCCCTCGACTAGCGGGAGGGAGAGGGCTAACTATGGCTACACCTTC. Amino acid sequence: CSARDPSTSGRERANYGYTF. The chain links TRBV20-1 to TRBJ1-2; D is undetermined. With 0 bases removed from V and 0 bases from J, the gap between germline ends came to 26 bases. The germline V gene encodes CDR1 DFQATT and CDR2 SNEGSKA (reference sequence). The CDR3 spans 20 residues.

On this clonotype itself: This sequence may be a read error, since a much larger clone differs from it by one base. The chain joins TRBV4-1 to TRBJ2-1; no reliable D call. V gave up 1 base and J gave up 6 bases, with 7 bases separating them. The CDR3 is 13 amino acids. Germline CDR1 is MGHRA and CDR2 is YSYEKL. The CDR3 DNA follows: TGCGCCAGCAGCCAAGTCTTCGGCAATGAGCAGTTCTTC. Protein: CASSQVFGNEQFF.

The J gene is TRBJ1-1, the V gene TRBV13; no firm D call. This CDR3 comprises 12 residues. Germline CDR1 PRHDT, CDR2 FYEKMQ (reference sequence). The V end lost 6 bases, the J end lost 7 bases, and 12 bases lay between the germline ends. CDR3: CASSEPRIEAFF. The DNA of the CDR3 is TGTGCCAGCAGTGAACCCCGGATTGAAGCTTTCTTT. The full variable domain, completed using reference TRBV13 and TRBJ1-1, is AAGVIQSPRHLIKEKRETATLKCYPIPRHDTVYWYQQGPGQDPQFLISFYEKMQSDKGSIPDRFSAQQFSDYHSELNMSSLELGDSALYFCASSEPRIEAFFGQGTRLTVV.

The chain has TRBV19 and TRBJ1-4, with D possibly being TRBD1 (5 bases). The CDR3 has 14 amino acids. With 3 bases removed from V and 7 bases from J, the gap between germline ends came to 12 bases. In germline, CDR1 is LNHDA, CDR2 SQIVND (reference sequence). The CDR3 protein is CASSIRRESEKLFF. For the CDR3, the DNA is TGTGCCAGTAGTATCCGCAGGGAGAGTGAAAAACTGTTTTTT.

CDR3 in amino acids: CASNPSLGNGYTF. The CDR3 region has the DNA TGTGCCAGCAATCCCTCCTTGGGGAATGGCTACACCTTC. J is TRBJ1-2 and V is TRBV12-3 or TRBV12-4, with D unclear. V lost 7 bases and J lost 6, with 15 bases in between. This CDR3 spans 13 amino acids.

Note on this clonotype: A single base separates this from a much larger clone, so it may be a read error. The CDR3 DNA sequence: TGTGCCAGCAGTCATGAACCAGGGCCAAGCTCCTACGAGCAGTACTTC. This gives the protein CASSHEPGPSSYEQYF. The V call is TRBV10-3, the J call TRBJ2-7; D is possibly TRBD1 (5 bases). This CDR3 contains 16 residues. Germline CDR1 is ENHRY and CDR2 is SYGVKD.